This T cell receptor (beta chain) stems from a study of CD8+ T cells in alopecia areata. Treatment described: oral pan-JAK inhibitor, 5-10 mg twice daily. This clone occurred a few times. Its antigen remains unknown. Extracted RNA was reverse transcribed, and the resulting cDNA served as sequencing template. TCRdb keeps only in-frame clones here, not all; method: immunoSEQ multiplex PCR. The data contain 150,000 to 250,000 clones, over 45% of them singletons. V gave up 1 base and J gave up 8 bases; unmatched junction bases: 8. The CDR3 has 15 amino acids. Per germline, CDR1 SNHLY and CDR2 FYNNEI. The study's findings and limits: Significant decreases in scalp clonality and expanded CD8+ clones followed tofacitinib treatment.

The receptor was isolated from a human donor with alopecia areata. Here the sequenced sample was CD4+ T cells sorted from blood, taken at week 24, from a patient treated with tofacitinib. The chain carries TRBV2 and TRBJ1-2, with TRBD1 matching 9 bases. The CDR3 region is CASSEGDRGIIGYTF. In DNA form, the CDR3 reads TGTGCCAGCAGTGAAGGAGACAGGGGGATAATCGGCTACACCTTC. Full variable domain (outside the CDR3, taken from reference TRBV2 and TRBJ1-2): EPEVTQTPSHQVTQMGQEVILRCVPISNHLYFYWYRQILGQKVEFLVSFYNNEISEKSEIFDDQFSVERPDGSNFTLKIRSTKLEDSAMYFCASSEGDRGIIGYTFGSGTRLTVV.